These 25 T cell receptor beta chains were all obtained from the same sample, sequenced in a study of shared clonotypes between healthy human individuals. The method was immunoSEQ multiplex PCR; TCRdb's version includes in-frame clones alone and lacks a portion of them. The table has roughly 1.4 million clones, approximately 98.5% seen once. The material sequenced was naive CD4+ T cells sorted from blood. Specified subset: CD45RA+ positively selected. These receptors were taken from a man under 40 in good health.

The chain combines TRBV2 with TRBJ1-5; no clear D gene. This CDR3 spans 12 amino acids. Germline CDR1 and CDR2: SNHLY and FYNNEI. Trimming took 5 bases from V and 0 from J, leaving 2 bases between them. The CDR3 DNA follows: TGTGCCAGCAGTAATAGCAATCAGCCCCAGCATTTT. Its protein is CASSNSNQPQHF.

The chain couples TRBV10-2 to TRBJ2-7; D is ambiguous. The germline V and J ends were trimmed by 0 bases and 2 bases, with 5 bases remaining between them. Germline V CDR1 and CDR2: WSHSY, SAAADI. There are 13 residues in the CDR3. Here the CDR3 reads CASSESSAYEQYF. CDR3 nucleotide sequence: TGCGCCAGCAGTGAGTCGTCAGCCTACGAGCAGTACTTC.

This chain connects TRBV5-4 to TRBJ1-1; 9 nucleotides match TRBD1. Germline CDR1 is SGHNT and CDR2 is YYREEE (reference sequence). With V trimmed by 3 bases and J by 5 bases, 8 bases remained unmatched. The CDR3 is 15 amino acids. The CDR3 region has the DNA TGTGCCAGCAGCTGGAAGGGACAGGGAGGGACTGAAGCTTTCTTT. Its protein product is CASSWKGQGGTEAFF.

This rearrangement joins TRBV7-9 to TRBJ1-5; the match to TRBD1 covers 8 bases. Trimming at V came to 3 bases and at J to 7 bases, leaving 5 bases not matched to a gene. This CDR3 region has 14 residues. Looked up from germline, CDR1 is SEHNR and CDR2 is FQNEAQ (reference sequence). This CDR3 is CASSLTGVGQPQHF. CDR3 bases: TGTGCCAGCAGCTTGACAGGGGTCGGCCAGCCCCAGCATTTT.

The chain recombines TRBV7-2 with TRBJ2-1; D is uncertain. Per germline, CDR1 SGHTA and CDR2 FQGNSA. V was trimmed by 5 bases and J by 9 bases, leaving 11 bases between them. This CDR3 has 12 amino acids. CDR3 region: CASSLAMGEQFF. CDR3 DNA sequence: TGTGCCAGCAGCCTCGCCATGGGTGAGCAGTTCTTC.

In regard to this clone: At one end the junction does not follow the germline gene, possibly because of a read error. The DNA of the CDR3 is TGTGCCACCAACAGACGGGGCCCAGGGGATGAGCAGTTCTTC. It specifies CATNRRGPGDEQFF. The J gene is TRBJ2-1, the V gene TRBV15; tentative D call: TRBD1 (6 bases). The CDR3 spans 14 residues. Germline CDR1 and CDR2: LNHNV and YYDKDF (reference sequence).

This chain joins TRBV7-2 and TRBJ2-3; D not resolved. V gave up 3 bases and J gave up 4 bases, with 8 bases separating them. The CDR3 sequence is 13 residues long. The germline CDR1 and CDR2 sequences are SGHTA and FQGNSA. The CDR3 protein is CASSFRMADTQYF. In DNA, the CDR3 is TGTGCCAGCAGCTTTCGAATGGCAGATACGCAGTATTTT.

The CDR3 coding sequence is TGCGCCAGCAGTTCTAGCGGCATATCCAGCCCTTACAATGAGCAGTTCTTC. Its protein product is CASSSSGISSPYNEQFF. The chain carries TRBV5-1 and TRBJ2-1; 7 bases agree with TRBD2. The germline V gene has CDR1 SGHRS and CDR2 YFSETQ. V trimming: 5 bases; J trimming: 4 bases; junction bases outside the gene matches: 15. The CDR3 covers 17 residues.

This clone has only a few counts. The chain employs TRBV4-1 and TRBJ2-7; D might be TRBD2 (6 bases). V dropped 3 bases and J dropped 2 bases, with 17 bases sitting between them. The V gene's germline CDR1 is MGHRA and CDR2 YSYEKL. The length of the CDR3 is 16 residues. The DNA for the CDR3 is TGCGCCAGCAGCCAGGGGCGGGGCAGGACCACCTACGAGCAGTACTTC. Its translation is CASSQGRGRTTYEQYF.

The rearrangement uses TRBV7-2 and TRBJ2-7; D gene ambiguous. CDR1 is SGHTA, CDR2 FQGNSA, per germline. CDR3 size: 13 residues. V was pared by 5 bases and J by 6 bases, with 14 bases between. The CDR3 protein is CASSRELLVEQYF. The CDR3 nucleotides are TGTGCCAGCAGCCGAGAGCTCTTGGTCGAGCAGTACTTC.

The rearrangement uses TRBV5-3 and TRBJ2-7; TRBD1 agrees at 10 bases. TRBV5-3 is marked as an open reading frame, function uncertain. J lost 5 bases, V lost 6 bases, and 8 bases had no gene match. This CDR3 region has 14 residues. CDR3 DNA: TGTGCCAGAAATCCTGGACAGGGGGTCCACGAGCAGTACTTC. This translates into CARNPGQGVHEQYF.

The rearrangement uses TRBV5-6 and TRBJ2-7; D might be TRBD1 or TRBD2, each matching 5 bases. Per germline, CDR1 SGHDT and CDR2 YYEEEE. This CDR3 comprises 15 residues. Trimming stripped 1 base from V and 7 bases from J, with 18 bases between. CDR3 residues: CASSLSGTGRGEQYF. CDR3 nucleotide sequence: TGTGCCAGCAGCTTGTCAGGGACGGGTCGAGGAGAGCAGTACTTC. Complete variable domain (other parts from reference TRBV5-6 and TRBJ2-7): DAGVTQSPTHLIKTRGQQVTLRCSPKSGHDTVSWYQQALGQGPQFIFQYYEEEERQRGNFPDRFSGHQFPNYSSELNVNALLLGDSALYLCASSLSGTGRGEQYFGPGTRLTVT.

This sequence joins TRBV2 and TRBJ2-7; D tentatively reads TRBD1 or TRBD2 (6 bases each). Per the germline V gene, CDR1 is SNHLY and CDR2 is FYNNEI. The CDR3 contains 15 residues. The V end was cut by 10 bases, the J end by 2 bases, with 21 bases between. DNA of the CDR3: TGTGCCACTACACCGGGGAGGACAGTACCCTACGAGCAGTACTTC. It encodes CATTPGRTVPYEQYF.

This chain uses TRBV25-1 with TRBJ2-5; D is ambiguous. The ends were cut back, 0 bases at V and 6 bases at J, with 8 bases in the middle. Looked up from germline, CDR1 is MGHDK and CDR2 is SYGVNS. CDR3 length: 13 amino acids. The CDR3, as DNA: TGTGCCAGCAGTGAATATGGTAGCAAGACCCAGTACTTC. Translation gives CASSEYGSKTQYF.

The chain uses TRBV28 and TRBJ2-7; D is unresolved. Germline V CDR1 and CDR2: MDHEN, SYDVKM. V was shortened by 5 bases and J by 7 bases, with 9 bases between the two germline ends. CDR3 length equals 11 residues. This CDR3 is CASSPLGEQYF. CDR3 DNA sequence: TGTGCCAGCAGTCCACTGGGGGAGCAGTACTTC.

The chain uses TRBV10-3 and TRBJ1-2; D may be TRBD1 (5 bases). Germline assignment: CDR1 ENHRY and CDR2 SYGVKD. The germline V and J ends were trimmed by 7 bases and 4 bases, with 7 bases remaining between them. The CDR3 is 11 amino acids. The CDR3 bases are TGTGCCATCACAGGGTCCTATGGCTACACCTTC. Protein: CAITGSYGYTF.

J is TRBJ2-1 and V is TRBV7-9; the D is unclear. Per the germline V gene, CDR1 is SEHNR and CDR2 is FQNEAQ (reference sequence). CDR3 size: 15 residues. The V end lost 4 bases, the J end lost 4 bases, and 14 bases lay between the germline ends. The chain's CDR3 is CASSSARRVYNEQFF. The CDR3 nucleotides are TGTGCCAGCAGCTCCGCACGTAGGGTTTACAATGAGCAGTTCTTC.

The CDR3 DNA reads as TGTGCCAGCAGCTTAAGTATCTCCTACAATGAGCAGTTCTTC. Translation gives CASSLSISYNEQFF. The rearrangement links TRBV7-9 to TRBJ2-1; D is unresolved. V was shortened by 2 bases and J by 0 bases, with 5 bases between the two germline ends. Germline CDR1 is SEHNR and CDR2 is FQNEAQ (reference sequence). The CDR3 has 14 residues.

The chain recombines TRBV13 with TRBJ2-7; D remains unclear. Trimming cost V 3 bases and J 3 bases, with 6 bases left between them. CDR1 is PRHDT, CDR2 FYEKMQ, per germline (reference sequence). CDR3 size: 12 residues. The CDR3 region has the DNA TGTGCCAGCAGCTTCCACAGCTACGAGCAGTACTTC. Translated, it gives CASSFHSYEQYF.

The gene calls are TRBV5-1 and TRBJ2-1; 8 bases agree with TRBD2. Germline CDR1 and CDR2: SGHRS and YFSETQ. With V trimmed by 4 bases and J by 8 bases, 8 bases remained unmatched. The CDR3 consists of 14 residues. The CDR3 here is CASSPATSGDEQFF. CDR3 DNA sequence: TGCGCCAGCAGCCCCGCTACTAGCGGTGATGAGCAGTTCTTC.

V gene TRBV5-4 combines with J gene TRBJ2-5, with 12 bases lining up with TRBD2. The V gene's germline CDR1 is SGHNT and CDR2 YYREEE (reference sequence). The CDR3 is 14 residues long. The V gene end was trimmed by 0 bases and the J gene end by 8 bases; junction bases not matched to a gene: 2. CDR3 region: CASSLETSGRTQYF. For the CDR3, the DNA is TGTGCCAGCAGCTTGGAGACTAGCGGGAGAACCCAGTACTTC.

Turning to this clone: The same CDR3 also results from other DNA sequences found in this sample. The chain links TRBV9 to TRBJ2-1, with 8 bases lining up with TRBD2. The CDR3 contains 15 residues. The ends lost 3 bases at V and 0 bases at J; junction bases unmatched: 2. The germline gives CDR1 SGDLS, CDR2 YYNGEE. CDR3 residues: CASSASGSSYNEQFF. CDR3 bases: TGTGCCAGCAGCGCCAGCGGGAGCTCCTACAATGAGCAGTTCTTC.

This sequence joins TRBV11-2 and TRBJ1-1; D gene uncertain. CDR1 and CDR2 (germline): SGHAT, FQNNGV. The V end lost 6 bases, the J end lost 6 bases, and 14 bases lay between the germline ends. The CDR3 is 13 residues long. CDR3 residues: CASRTSTVSEAFF. CDR3 nucleotide sequence: TGTGCCAGCAGAACCAGTACCGTTTCTGAAGCTTTCTTT.

The genes are TRBV9 and TRBJ2-7; 11 bases are a match to TRBD2. The CDR3 covers 15 residues. V shed 4 bases, J shed 4 bases, and the junction held 7 bases outside the gene matches. Germline CDR1 reads SGDLS; CDR2 reads YYNGEE. CDR3 region: CASSTGLAGPYEQYF. The CDR3 region has the DNA TGTGCCAGCAGCACAGGACTAGCGGGTCCGTACGAGCAGTACTTC.

This chain links TRBV18 with TRBJ1-1; D gene ambiguous. The CDR3 loop spans 14 amino acids. V was shortened by 4 bases and J by 2 bases, with 11 bases between the two germline ends. Germline V CDR1 and CDR2: KGHSH, LQKENI. CDR3 DNA: TGTGCCAGCTCACAATTGGCCAGAAACACTGAAGCTTTCTTT. Its protein is CASSQLARNTEAFF.